The 14 T cell receptor beta chains below come from one sample, sequenced in a study of T cells of healthy individuals. MiXCR, run by TCRdb on the 5' RACE reads, gives a single entry per CDR3 protein. The sample holds tens of thousands of distinct CDR3 sequences, roughly 15% seen once. The receptor source for this set is a human donor in good health.

The chain employs TRBV5-1 and TRBJ2-1; 8 bases align to TRBD2. V gave up 3 bases and J gave up 5 bases; unmatched junction bases: 7. Germline CDR1 reads SGHRS; CDR2 reads YFSETQ. The CDR3 has 15 amino acids. CDR3: CASSSSGGGNNEQFF. CDR3 nucleotide sequence: TGCGCCAGCAGCTCGTCCGGGGGGGGGAACAATGAGCAGTTCTTC.

The chain combines TRBV6-5 with TRBJ2-1, with 8 bases lining up with TRBD2. This CDR3 has 15 amino acids. Germline CDR1 reads MNHEY; CDR2 reads SVGAGI. The J segment lost 4 bases and the V segment lost 5 bases, leaving 7 bases of the junction unmatched. CDR3 region: CASSPGTRSYNEQFF. The CDR3 DNA sequence: TGTGCCAGCAGTCCGGGGACTAGGAGTTACAATGAGCAGTTCTTC.

This clonotype was seen at least ten times. The chain links TRBV11-3 to TRBJ2-1, with 12 positions matching TRBD2. V was clipped by 5 bases and J by 10 bases; unmatched bases: 6. There are 14 residues in the CDR3. The germline V gene encodes CDR1 SGHNT and CDR2 YENEEA. This chain's CDR3 is CASSPRLAGAEQFF. The CDR3, as DNA: TGTGCCAGCAGCCCACGACTAGCGGGGGCGGAGCAGTTCTTC. The complete variable domain, with remaining parts taken from reference TRBV11-3 and TRBJ2-1, reads EAGVVQSPRYKIIEKKQPVAFWCNPISGHNTLYWYLQNLGQGPELLIRYENEEAVDDSQLPKDRFSAERLKGVDSTLKIQPAELGDSAVYLCASSPRLAGAEQFFGPGTRLTVL.

This clonotype is categorized as medium-sized. This chain joins TRBV15 and TRBJ1-5; possibly TRBD1 for D (6 bases). Germline V gene sequence: CDR1 LNHNV, CDR2 YYDKDF (reference sequence). The CDR3 consists of 15 residues. V was shortened by 0 bases and J by 6 bases, with 12 bases between the two germline ends. CDR3 in DNA: TGTGCCACCAGCAGAGATCAAGGGGGGACTCAGCCCCAGCATTTT. Protein: CATSRDQGGTQPQHF.

In this sample, this clonotype turned up a few times. V is TRBV5-1 and J is TRBJ2-2, with D possibly matching TRBD1 (5 bases). V lost 0 bases and J 4 bases, leaving 13 bases between the germline ends. CDR1 and CDR2 (germline): SGHRS, YFSETQ. The CDR3 totals 16 residues. CDR3 DNA: TGCGCCAGCAGCTTGGGTGTAGGGGCCCCCACCGGGGAGCTGTTTTTT. It specifies CASSLGVGAPTGELFF. Combining the CDR3 with reference TRBV5-1 and TRBJ2-2 gives the whole variable domain KAGVTQTPRYLIKTRGQQVTLSCSPISGHRSVSWYQQTPGQGLQFLFEYFSETQRNKGNFPGRFSGRQFSNSRSEMNVSTLELGDSALYLCASSLGVGAPTGELFFGEGSRLTVL.

This clonotype turned up a few times. The chain combines TRBV3-1 with TRBJ2-2, with TRBD1 matching 8 bases. The CDR3 covers 15 residues. Germline trimming cut 2 bases from V and 7 bases from J; bases unmatched to any gene: 6. Per the germline V gene, CDR1 is LGHDT and CDR2 is YNNKEL (reference sequence). The CDR3 here is CASSQFQGAGGELFF. The CDR3 bases are TGTGCCAGCAGCCAATTCCAGGGGGCCGGCGGGGAGCTGTTTTTT.

This clonotype was seen many times. The chain has TRBV20-1 and TRBJ2-7; the match to TRBD2 covers 7 bases. This CDR3 has 13 amino acids. Trimming cost V 1 base and J 4 bases; bases outside gene matches: 4. CDR1 is DFQATT and CDR2 is SNEGSKA in the germline V gene (reference sequence). Here the CDR3 reads CSARGGRGYEQYF. The CDR3 DNA follows: TGCAGTGCTAGAGGCGGGAGAGGTTACGAGCAGTACTTC.

This clonotype has a handful of counts. The chain combines TRBV19 with TRBJ1-2; possible D gene TRBD1, 6 bases. Germline CDR1 is LNHDA and CDR2 is SQIVND (reference sequence). V was cut by 7 bases and J by 2 bases, with 11 bases left in between. CDR3 length equals 13 residues. The CDR3 protein is CASTETGNYGYTF. The CDR3 coding sequence is TGTGCCAGTACGGAAACAGGGAACTATGGCTACACCTTC. The full variable domain, in which reference TRBV19 and TRBJ1-2 provide the parts outside the CDR3, is DGGITQSPKYLFRKEGQNVTLSCEQNLNHDAMYWYRQDPGQGLRLIYYSQIVNDFQKGDIAEGYSVSREKKESFPLTVTSAQKNPTAFYLCASTETGNYGYTFGSGTRLTVV.

This chain connects TRBV12-3 or TRBV12-4 to TRBJ1-5; D may be TRBD1 (6 bases). The ends were cut back, 6 bases at V and 2 bases at J, with 17 bases in the middle. The CDR3 runs to 16 residues. The CDR3, as DNA: TGTGCCAGCAGCCACGGTCCATCAGGGGGCAATCAGCCCCAGCATTTT. Its translation is CASSHGPSGGNQPQHF.

This chain joins TRBV5-1 and TRBJ1-2, with D possibly matching TRBD1 (5 bases). Looked up from germline, CDR1 is SGHRS and CDR2 is YFSETQ. The V end lost 4 bases, the J end lost 0 bases, and 13 bases lay between the germline ends. The CDR3 consists of 15 residues. CDR3 sequence: CASSPLGPPNYGYTF. The CDR3 DNA follows: TGCGCCAGCAGCCCCCTGGGACCGCCTAACTATGGCTACACCTTC.

This clonotype was recorded many times. The chain couples TRBV20-1 to TRBJ2-7, with 7 bases fitting TRBD2. The V segment lost 3 bases and the J segment 4 bases; nucleotides outside the gene matches: 6. The germline V gene encodes CDR1 DFQATT and CDR2 SNEGSKA (reference sequence). The CDR3 sequence is 13 residues long. CDR3: CSASPGGTYEQYF. The DNA for the CDR3 is TGCAGTGCTAGCCCGGGAGGCACATACGAGCAGTACTTC.

This clonotype was counted ten times or more. V gene TRBV7-2 combines with J gene TRBJ2-6; no clear D gene. From germline, CDR1 is SGHTA and CDR2 FQGNSA. The CDR3 spans 16 residues. V lost 4 bases and J lost 4, with 14 bases in between. CDR3 amino acids: CASSSGPRAGANVLTF. The CDR3 DNA reads TGTGCCAGCAGCTCCGGACCTAGGGCCGGGGCCAACGTCCTGACTTTC.

This chain connects TRBV9 to TRBJ2-7; 8 bases fit TRBD2. V shed 7 bases and J 2 bases; nucleotides not matched to a gene: 8. From germline, CDR1 is SGDLS and CDR2 YYNGEE. The CDR3 is 14 amino acids. The CDR3 nucleotides read TGTGCCAGCTCAACAACTAGCGGAACCTACGAGCAGTACTTC. This codes for CASSTTSGTYEQYF. Full variable domain (outside the CDR3, taken from reference TRBV9 and TRBJ2-7): DSGVTQTPKHLITATGQRVTLRCSPRSGDLSVYWYQQSLDQGLQFLIQYYNGEERAKGNILERFSAQQFPDLHSELNLSSLELGDSALYFCASSTTSGTYEQYFGPGTRLTVT.

This clonotype came up a few times. CDR3 amino acids: CASRKGVDSQGDNQPQHF. CDR3 in DNA: TGTGCCAGCAGGAAGGGGGTGGATTCACAGGGGGACAATCAGCCCCAGCATTTT. J is TRBJ1-5 and V is TRBV7-8, with 8 bases fitting TRBD1. V was clipped by 6 bases and J by 3 bases; unmatched bases: 16. The germline gives CDR1 SGHVS, CDR2 FQNEAQ. The CDR3 contains 18 residues.